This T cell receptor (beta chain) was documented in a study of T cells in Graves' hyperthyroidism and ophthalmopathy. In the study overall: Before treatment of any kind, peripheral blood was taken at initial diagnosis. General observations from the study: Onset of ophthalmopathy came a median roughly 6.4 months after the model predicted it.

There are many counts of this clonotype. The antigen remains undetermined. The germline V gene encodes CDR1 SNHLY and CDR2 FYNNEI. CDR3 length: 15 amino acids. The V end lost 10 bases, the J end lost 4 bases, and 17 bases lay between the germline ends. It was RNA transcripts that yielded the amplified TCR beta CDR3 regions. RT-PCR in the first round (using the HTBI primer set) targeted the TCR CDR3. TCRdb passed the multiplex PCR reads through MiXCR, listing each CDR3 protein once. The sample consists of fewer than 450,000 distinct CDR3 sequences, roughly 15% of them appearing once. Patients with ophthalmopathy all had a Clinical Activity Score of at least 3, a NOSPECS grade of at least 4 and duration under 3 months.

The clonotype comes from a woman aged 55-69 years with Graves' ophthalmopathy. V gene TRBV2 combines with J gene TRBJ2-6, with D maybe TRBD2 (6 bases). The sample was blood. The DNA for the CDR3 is TGTGCCACCCCCGGGGCGGCGGGGGGGGCCAACGTCCTGACTTTC. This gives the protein CATPGAAGGANVLTF. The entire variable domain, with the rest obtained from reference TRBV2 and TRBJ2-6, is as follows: EPEVTQTPSHQVTQMGQEVILRCVPISNHLYFYWYRQILGQKVEFLVSFYNNEISEKSEIFDDQFSVERPDGSNFTLKIRSTKLEDSAMYFCATPGAAGGANVLTFGAGSRLTVL.